These 13 T cell receptor beta chains originate from one sample sequenced in a study of T cell responses to AZD1222 COVID-19 vaccine. Here immunoSEQ multiplex PCR was the method, and the copy in TCRdb shows in-frame clones only, minus some. The data show approximately 150,000 clones, roughly 89% seen once. The source material was peripheral blood, sampled 28 days after the second AZD1222 dose. Receptor source: an adult who received the AZD1222 COVID-19 vaccine.

The chain couples TRBV5-6 to TRBJ2-2, with 7 nucleotides matching TRBD2. The CDR3 extends over 17 amino acids. The J segment lost 1 base and the V segment lost 1 base, leaving 7 bases of the junction unmatched. CDR1 SGHDT and CDR2 YYEEEE come from the germline V gene. CDR3 residues: CASSLWFGGRNTGELFF. Here the CDR3 DNA reads TGTGCCAGCAGCTTGTGGTTCGGCGGGAGGAACACCGGGGAGCTGTTTTTT.

The V and J genes are TRBV9 and TRBJ2-6; TRBD2 matches at 8 bases. Trimming removed 3 bases from V and 2 bases from J; junction bases left unmatched: 7. The CDR3 extends over 17 amino acids. The germline CDR1 and CDR2 sequences are SGDLS and YYNGEE. The CDR3 DNA sequence: TGTGCCAGCAGCGCACGGGAGGGGGGTACTGGGGCCAACGTCCTGACTTTC. As protein: CASSAREGGTGANVLTF.

The rearrangement uses TRBV5-4 and TRBJ2-7; D call uncertain. CDR1 and CDR2 from the germline V gene are SGHNT and YYREEE (reference sequence). Trimming stripped 3 bases from V and 3 bases from J, with 10 bases between. This CDR3 spans 13 amino acids. The CDR3 DNA reads TGTGCCAGCAGCTCCCCCTCGCGCTACGAGCAGTACTTC. Protein: CASSSPSRYEQYF. The full variable domain, in which reference TRBV5-4 and TRBJ2-7 provide the parts outside the CDR3, is ETGVTQSPTHLIKTRGQQVTLRCSSQSGHNTVSWYQQALGQGPQFIFQYYREEENGRGNFPPRFSGLQFPNYSSELNVNALELDDSALYLCASSSPSRYEQYFGPGTRLTVT.

This sequence joins TRBV7-9 and TRBJ2-5, with 8 bases that match TRBD1. J was trimmed by 4 bases and V by 5 bases; bases with no gene match: 6. Germline V gives CDR1 SEHNR, CDR2 FQNEAQ (reference sequence). The CDR3 sequence is 14 residues long. CDR3 region: CASSGTGLGETQYF. DNA of the CDR3: TGTGCCAGCAGCGGGACAGGATTAGGAGAGACCCAGTACTTC.

CDR3 DNA: TGTGCCAGCAGTACCAGGGGCGCAAGTAACTATGGCTACACCTTC. Translating it yields CASSTRGASNYGYTF. The V call is TRBV28, the J call TRBJ1-2; tentatively, D is TRBD1 (6 bases). This CDR3 region has 15 residues. With 5 bases removed from V and 1 base from J, the gap between germline ends came to 14 bases. CDR1 is MDHEN and CDR2 is SYDVKM in the germline V gene.

The V gene is TRBV28, the J gene TRBJ2-5; TRBD1 agrees at 7 bases. Germline V lookup: CDR1 MDHEN, CDR2 SYDVKM. The CDR3 is 17 amino acids. With V trimmed by 2 bases and J by 1 base, 10 bases remained unmatched. Written as DNA, the CDR3 is TGTGCCAGCAGTTTACCAGGGACAGCGTCTATCCAAGAGACCCAGTACTTC. It encodes CASSLPGTASIQETQYF.

This chain joins TRBV7-2 and TRBJ1-1; D perhaps matches TRBD1 (6 bases). V was shortened by 5 bases and J by 7 bases, with 20 bases between the two germline ends. The length of the CDR3 is 15 residues. Per germline, CDR1 SGHTA and CDR2 FQGNSA. The CDR3 loop reads CASSPRSGGPLEAFF. The CDR3 nucleotides read TGTGCCAGCAGCCCCAGATCCGGGGGGCCCCTTGAAGCTTTCTTT.

The chain joins TRBV19 to TRBJ1-5, with D hard to call. Germline V gene sequence: CDR1 LNHDA, CDR2 SQIVND (reference sequence). Deletions cut 6 bases from V and 3 bases from J, with 9 bases between. This CDR3 is built from 13 residues. The CDR3 DNA reads TGTGCCAGTAGGTCGGGGTTCAATCAGCCCCAGCATTTT. This codes for CASRSGFNQPQHF.

The chain employs TRBV30 and TRBJ2-7; 13 nucleotides align to TRBD2. The CDR3 has 15 residues. J gave up 12 bases and V 2 bases, and 13 bases lay outside the gene matches. CDR1 is GTSNPN, CDR2 SVGIG, per germline (reference sequence). CDR3 nucleotide sequence: TGTGCCTGGAGTCCCCCCGGGACTAGCGGGACCCTACGGTACTTC. This sequence encodes CAWSPPGTSGTLRYF.

The chain is built from TRBV3-1 (or the pseudogene TRBV3-2) and TRBJ2-7; 9 bases map to TRBD1. This CDR3 region has 15 residues. CDR1 is LGHDT and CDR2 is YNNKEL in the germline V gene (reference sequence). V was pared by 4 bases and J by 1 base, with 5 bases of the junction left unmatched. The CDR3 region has the DNA TGTGCCAGCAGCCTATGGACAGGGGAATCCTACGAGCAGTACTTC. Encoded protein: CASSLWTGESYEQYF.

The gene calls are TRBV14 and TRBJ2-5; D not certain. The CDR3 totals 12 residues. V lost 5 bases to trimming and J lost 4 bases, with 8 bases between them. CDR1 is SGHDN, CDR2 FVKESK, per germline. As DNA, the CDR3 is TGTGCCAGCAGCGGCAACCCAGAGACCCAGTACTTC. Translation gives CASSGNPETQYF. Looking up the rest from reference TRBV14 and TRBJ2-5 gives the full variable domain: EAGVTQFPSHSVIEKGQTVTLRCDPISGHDNLYWYRRVMGKEIKFLLHFVKESKQDESGMPNNRFLAERTGGTYSTLKVQPAELEDSGVYFCASSGNPETQYFGPGTRLLVL.

This chain uses TRBV6-5 with TRBJ2-6, with D perhaps TRBD1 (6 bases). The CDR3 length is 15 residues. The germline gives CDR1 MNHEY, CDR2 SVGAGI. Trimming pared 6 bases from V and 2 bases from J, leaving 11 bases between. The CDR3 coding sequence is TGTGCCAGCAGGGACAGCCCAACTGGGGCCAACGTCCTGACTTTC. Translated: CASRDSPTGANVLTF.

The V call is TRBV5-4, the J call TRBJ2-1; TRBD2 aligns across 13 bases. The ends lost 4 bases at V and 8 bases at J; junction bases unmatched: 12. The length of the CDR3 is 17 residues. Germline V gene data show CDR1 as SGHNT and CDR2 as YYREEE (reference sequence). For the CDR3, the DNA is TGTGCCAGCAGCACCGGACTAGCGGGAGCCCCGGGGCATGAGCAGTTCTTC. Translating gives CASSTGLAGAPGHEQFF.